The 31 T cell receptor beta chains below were found in one sample sequenced in a study of blood T cell repertoires in COVID-19. Clones were read by immunoSEQ multiplex PCR, and TCRdb kept only the in-frame ones, dropping some. This table has more than 85,000 clones, around 76% appearing once. The material sequenced was peripheral blood. These receptors were collected from a woman in her 70s with acute or convalescent COVID-19.

V is TRBV3-1 (or the pseudogene TRBV3-2) and J is TRBJ1-4; D uncertain. Germline V gene data show CDR1 as LGHDT and CDR2 as YNNKEL (reference sequence). Trimming shortened V by 0 bases and J by 10 bases, and 6 bases separated the two germline ends. The CDR3 loop spans 12 amino acids. CDR3 nucleotide sequence: TGTGCCAGCAGCCAAGATCGCGGAAAACTGTTTTTT. This translates into CASSQDRGKLFF.

The genes are TRBV28 and TRBJ2-3; 8 nucleotides agree with TRBD2. CDR3 length: 15 residues. V gave up 5 bases and J gave up 5 bases; unmatched junction bases: 9. CDR1 and CDR2 (germline): MDHEN, SYDVKM. CDR3 loop: CASSRSGLAEDTQYF. DNA for the CDR3: TGTGCCAGCAGTCGATCAGGACTAGCCGAAGATACGCAGTATTTT.

The chain combines TRBV4-3 with TRBJ2-3, with a tentative D call TRBD1 (6 bases). Trimming left V 4 bases short and J 0 bases short, with 17 bases between. Germline assignment: CDR1 LGHNA and CDR2 YSLEER. The CDR3 sequence is 17 residues long. The CDR3 coding sequence is TGCGCCAGCAGCCTAGGGTCCCCGGGACAAAGCACAGATACGCAGTATTTT. As protein: CASSLGSPGQSTDTQYF.

The chain has TRBV5-1 and TRBJ2-5; 7 bases fit TRBD2. This CDR3 is 15 amino acids long. Germline CDR1 is SGHRS and CDR2 is YFSETQ. With 4 bases clipped from V and 4 bases from J, the junction kept 10 bases outside the gene matches. The CDR3 bases are TGCGCCAGCAGCGCAGCTAGCGGTGGGTTAGAGACCCAGTACTTC. Encoded protein: CASSAASGGLETQYF.

CDR3 in amino acids: CASTGQGASGNTIYF. The DNA for the CDR3 is TGTGCCAGCACCGGACAGGGGGCATCTGGAAACACCATATATTTT. The J gene is TRBJ1-3, the V gene TRBV2; 11 bases are a match to TRBD1. Germline values: CDR1 SNHLY, CDR2 FYNNEI. The V and J ends lost 7 bases and 1 base, in that order; junction bases with no gene match: 3. The length of the CDR3 is 15 residues.

This clone was found a few times. The chain recombines TRBV5-1 with TRBJ1-3; tentatively, D is TRBD1 (6 bases). Between the trimmed V and J ends, which lost 4 bases and 0 bases, there was a span of 11 bases. Looked up from germline, CDR1 is SGHRS and CDR2 is YFSETQ. The CDR3 extends over 15 amino acids. For the CDR3, the DNA is TGCGCCAGCAGCCGGGACACTGGCTCTGGAAACACCATATATTTT. Its translation is CASSRDTGSGNTIYF.

V usage is TRBV6-5 and J usage is TRBJ1-2, with a weak D call TRBD1 (6 bases). The CDR3 is 14 amino acids. The V gene lost 2 bases and the J gene lost 4 bases, with 11 bases spanning the gap. Germline lookup yields CDR1 MNHEY and CDR2 SVGAGI. As DNA, the CDR3 is TGTGCCAGCAGTTACCGAGGACAGCTCTATGGCTACACCTTC. Protein product: CASSYRGQLYGYTF.

The chain is built from TRBV28 and TRBJ1-1; the D gene is possibly TRBD1 (6 bases). Trimming left V 6 bases short and J 6 bases short, with 20 bases between. Germline values: CDR1 MDHEN, CDR2 SYDVKM. CDR3 length: 15 amino acids. CDR3 region: CASRFIEGGAAEAFF. The CDR3 DNA sequence: TGTGCCAGCAGGTTTATCGAGGGGGGGGCCGCTGAAGCTTTCTTT.

The chain employs TRBV5-1 and TRBJ2-7; the D gene is possibly TRBD1 (7 bases). Germline V gene lookup returns CDR1 SGHRS and CDR2 YFSETQ. This CDR3 has 15 residues. The V and J ends lost 4 bases and 3 bases respectively, with 17 bases between them. In DNA form, the CDR3 reads TGCGCCAGCAGCGGCCACAGGGGAGGAGGCTACGAGCAGTACTTC. Encoded protein: CASSGHRGGGYEQYF.

J is TRBJ1-1 and V is TRBV14; 8 bases match TRBD1. Unmatched junction bases numbered 7, after V lost 3 bases and J lost 4 bases. This CDR3 has 15 amino acids. Germline assignment: CDR1 SGHDN and CDR2 FVKESK. The CDR3 bases are TGTGCCAGCAGCCATATCGACAGGGGCGGCACTGAAGCTTTCTTT. It is translated as CASSHIDRGGTEAFF.

The CDR3 sequence is CASSLTGGSEAFF. The CDR3, as DNA: TGTGCCAGCAGCTTGACGGGAGGATCTGAAGCTTTCTTT. This chain uses TRBV5-4 with TRBJ1-1, with D uncertain. CDR3 length: 13 residues. Trimming shortened V by 1 base and J by 6 bases, and 10 bases separated the two germline ends. Germline CDR1 is SGHNT and CDR2 is YYREEE (reference sequence).

The CDR3: CASTGQGWTGELFF. DNA for the CDR3: TGTGCCAGCACGGGACAGGGATGGACCGGGGAGCTGTTTTTT. The V and J genes are TRBV11-2 and TRBJ2-2; TRBD1 matches 9 bases. Trimming took 7 bases from V and 5 from J; bases not matched to a gene: 5. Germline assignment: CDR1 SGHAT and CDR2 FQNNGV. This CDR3 spans 14 amino acids.

The rearrangement joins TRBV5-1 to TRBJ1-1; D is undetermined. The CDR3 contains 13 residues. The germline V and J ends were trimmed by 5 bases and 3 bases, with 11 bases remaining between them. Per germline, CDR1 SGHRS and CDR2 YFSETQ. Here the CDR3 reads CASRQAIDTEAFF. As DNA, the CDR3 is TGCGCCAGCAGGCAGGCCATCGACACTGAAGCTTTCTTT.

The genes are TRBV5-4 and TRBJ2-7; tentative D call: TRBD1 (5 bases). V lost 0 bases, J lost 0 bases, and 7 bases lay in between. Germline assignment: CDR1 SGHNT and CDR2 YYREEE (reference sequence). The CDR3 is 14 residues long. This CDR3 is CASSLGQSSYEQYF. The CDR3 nucleotides read TGTGCCAGCAGCTTGGGACAGAGCTCCTACGAGCAGTACTTC.

This clone was detected only a few times. The rearrangement links TRBV6-2 or TRBV6-3 to TRBJ1-4; no clear D. The germline V gene encodes CDR1 MNHEY and CDR2 SVGEGT. V lost 2 bases, J lost 4 bases, and 8 bases lay in between. This CDR3 spans 14 amino acids. In DNA form, the CDR3 reads TGTGCCAGCAGTTACGGTCAGTTTAATGAAAAACTGTTTTTT. The encoded protein is CASSYGQFNEKLFF.

In its sample, this clone was seen once. The gene calls are TRBV6-5 and TRBJ1-5; TRBD1 matches 9 bases. The junction had 12 bases not matched to a gene; V was cut back by 7 bases and J by 11 bases. The CDR3 extends over 14 amino acids. CDR1 is MNHEY and CDR2 is SVGAGI in the germline V gene. The CDR3 loop is CASTATGGRVAQHF. In nucleotides, the CDR3 is TGTGCCAGCACCGCGACAGGGGGAAGAGTGGCCCAGCATTTT.

V gene TRBV5-1 combines with J gene TRBJ1-1, with TRBD1 identical over 7 bases. Germline V gene data show CDR1 as SGHRS and CDR2 as YFSETQ. Germline trimming cut 5 bases from V and 1 base from J; bases unmatched to any gene: 8. There are 15 residues in the CDR3. CDR3 loop: CASRVTGLENTEAFF. CDR3 DNA: TGCGCCAGCAGGGTGACAGGGTTGGAGAACACTGAAGCTTTCTTT.

The genes are TRBV28 and TRBJ1-5, with 9 nucleotides matching TRBD1. The CDR3 length is 15 residues. V lost 7 bases to trimming and J lost 4 bases; unmatched junction nucleotides: 8. Germline lookup yields CDR1 MDHEN and CDR2 SYDVKM. CDR3 amino acids: CASNSGQGKNQPQHF. In DNA form, the CDR3 reads TGTGCCAGCAACTCAGGACAGGGGAAAAATCAGCCCCAGCATTTT. Based on the CDR3 plus reference TRBV28 and TRBJ1-5, the full variable domain is DVKVTQSSRYLVKRTGEKVFLECVQDMDHENMFWYRQDPGLGLRLIYFSYDVKMKEKGDIPEGYSVSREKKERFSLILESASTNQTSMYLCASNSGQGKNQPQHFGDGTRLSIL.

This clone has only one observation. The chain recombines TRBV6-5 with TRBJ1-2, with D hard to call. The V end lost 7 bases, the J end lost 6 bases, and 9 bases lay between the germline ends. CDR1 is MNHEY, CDR2 SVGAGI, per germline. The CDR3 consists of 11 residues. The CDR3, as DNA: TGTGCCAGCAAAGGAGGGCATGGCTACACCTTC. It yields the protein CASKGGHGYTF.

This clone appeared once. The chain has TRBV6-5 and TRBJ1-2; no clear D. Per the germline V gene, CDR1 is MNHEY and CDR2 is SVGAGI. The ends were cut back, 2 bases at V and 8 bases at J, with 15 bases in the middle. The CDR3 contains 14 residues. In DNA form, the CDR3 reads TGTGCCAGCAGTTACATGGGTCAGCCCAGGGGCTACACCTTC. Translated: CASSYMGQPRGYTF.

The rearrangement links TRBV3-1 (or the pseudogene TRBV3-2) to TRBJ1-2; 9 nucleotides agree with TRBD1. In germline, CDR1 is LGHDT, CDR2 YNNKEL (reference sequence). Germline trimming cut 1 base from V and 3 bases from J; bases unmatched to any gene: 3. The CDR3 covers 15 residues. CDR3 in amino acids: CASSQGGQGYYGYTF. The CDR3 nucleotides read TGTGCCAGCAGCCAAGGGGGACAGGGATACTATGGCTACACCTTC.

The chain carries TRBV9 and TRBJ2-1; TRBD1 matches at 7 bases. The germline CDR1 and CDR2 sequences are SGDLS and YYNGEE. After removal of 4 bases from V and 4 bases from J, the junction contained 8 bases not matched to a gene. This CDR3 contains 15 residues. CDR3 region: CASSPGGQTYNEQFF. CDR3 coding DNA: TGTGCCAGCAGCCCTGGGGGACAGACATACAATGAGCAGTTCTTC.

The V and J genes are TRBV19 and TRBJ2-5; 9 bases fit TRBD1. Germline CDR1 is LNHDA and CDR2 is SQIVND (reference sequence). J gave up 4 bases and V 8 bases, and 8 bases lay outside the gene matches. The CDR3 runs to 14 residues. DNA for the CDR3: TGTGCCAGTGGGATAACAGGGGGCGCAGAGACCCAGTACTTC. This encodes CASGITGGAETQYF.

The sample holds one count of this clone. The chain combines TRBV7-9 with TRBJ1-2, with 8 bases aligning to TRBD1. From germline, CDR1 is SEHNR and CDR2 FQNEAQ (reference sequence). V lost 4 bases, J lost 6 bases, and 7 bases stayed unmatched. The CDR3 is made up of 14 amino acids. In DNA form, the CDR3 reads TGTGCCAGCAGCTCCCGGACAGGGATCCATGGCTACACCTTC. This gives the protein CASSSRTGIHGYTF.

This clone was seen once. The CDR3 sequence is CASSQDIEIQGASGANVLTF. The CDR3, as DNA: TGCGCCAGCAGCCAAGATATTGAAATTCAGGGGGCCTCTGGGGCCAACGTCCTGACTTTC. This sequence joins TRBV4-3 and TRBJ2-6; 8 nucleotides align to TRBD1. CDR3 length: 20 residues. Per germline, CDR1 LGHNA and CDR2 YSLEER. V was pared by 0 bases and J by 0 bases, with 10 bases of the junction left unmatched.

The rearrangement links TRBV6-6 to TRBJ1-4, with a possible D match to TRBD1 (5 bases). The CDR3 length is 15 residues. V shed 8 bases and J shed 2 bases, with 15 bases lying between them. Germline lookup yields CDR1 MNHNY and CDR2 SVGAGI (reference sequence). As DNA, the CDR3 is TGTGCCAGCCAACAGGCCTTGCGCACTAATGAAAAACTGTTTTTT. This gives the protein CASQQALRTNEKLFF.

The chain is built from TRBV13 and TRBJ1-2; the D gene is possibly TRBD1 (5 bases). The CDR3 consists of 15 residues. Germline lookup yields CDR1 PRHDT and CDR2 FYEKMQ (reference sequence). The ends were cut back, 0 bases at V and 2 bases at J, with 10 bases in the middle. CDR3 sequence reads: CASSLGLTGNYGYTF. In DNA, the CDR3 is TGTGCCAGCAGCTTAGGCCTAACAGGAAACTATGGCTACACCTTC.

This clone was seen more than once but under ten times. Germline and junction disagree at one end, which may indicate a read error. V and J are TRBV7-2 and TRBJ1-5, with 9 bases matching TRBD1. Germline loops: CDR1 SGHTA, CDR2 FQGNSA. The CDR3 has 15 residues. The CDR3, as DNA: TGTGCCAGCAGCTTTAGACAGGGGGGCAACCAGCCCCAGCATTTT. Translating gives CASSFRQGGNQPQHF.

The chain is built from TRBV7-9 and TRBJ2-2; a weak D match, TRBD2 (5 bases). Trimming pared 3 bases from V and 0 bases from J, leaving 8 bases between. CDR3 length equals 15 residues. Looked up from germline, CDR1 is SEHNR and CDR2 is FQNEAQ (reference sequence). The CDR3 sequence: CASSLRDANTGELFF. The CDR3, as DNA: TGTGCCAGCAGCTTGAGGGATGCGAACACCGGGGAGCTGTTTTTT.

This clone was picked up one time. The chain carries TRBV19 and TRBJ2-4; 8 nucleotides line up with TRBD2. Germline V gene sequence: CDR1 LNHDA, CDR2 SQIVND (reference sequence). The CDR3 runs to 14 residues. V gave up 4 bases and J gave up 7 bases; unmatched junction bases: 6. The CDR3 spells CASSTFQRGNIQYF. The CDR3 region has the DNA TGTGCCAGTAGTACCTTTCAGCGGGGGAACATTCAGTACTTC.

The CDR3 DNA reads as TGTGCCAGCAGCCCTGTAGTGGCCACTCGGAGCACCGGGGAGCTGTTTTTT. Translation: CASSPVVATRSTGELFF. V is TRBV5-4 and J is TRBJ2-2; D is ambiguous. The CDR3 extends over 17 amino acids. V was shortened by 4 bases and J by 4 bases, with 20 bases between the two germline ends. From germline, CDR1 is SGHNT and CDR2 YYREEE (reference sequence).